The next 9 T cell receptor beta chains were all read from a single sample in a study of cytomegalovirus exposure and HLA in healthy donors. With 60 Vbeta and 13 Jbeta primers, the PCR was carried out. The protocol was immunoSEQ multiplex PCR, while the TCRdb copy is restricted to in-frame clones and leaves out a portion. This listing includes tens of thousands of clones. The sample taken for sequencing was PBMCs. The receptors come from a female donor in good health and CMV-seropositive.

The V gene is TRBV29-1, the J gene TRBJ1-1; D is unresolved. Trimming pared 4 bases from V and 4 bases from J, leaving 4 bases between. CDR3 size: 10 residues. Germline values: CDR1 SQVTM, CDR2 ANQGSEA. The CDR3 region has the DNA TGCAGCGTTGCGGGCACTGAAGCTTTCTTT. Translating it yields CSVAGTEAFF.

CDR3 coding DNA: TGTGCCAGCAGCTCGCAGGGGAGGGGCAATGAGCAGTTCTTC. As protein: CASSSQGRGNEQFF. V is TRBV7-2 and J is TRBJ2-1, with D tentatively TRBD2 (7 bases). Germline V CDR1 and CDR2: SGHTA, FQGNSA. Trimming took 4 bases from V and 6 from J, leaving 13 bases between them. The CDR3 consists of 14 residues.

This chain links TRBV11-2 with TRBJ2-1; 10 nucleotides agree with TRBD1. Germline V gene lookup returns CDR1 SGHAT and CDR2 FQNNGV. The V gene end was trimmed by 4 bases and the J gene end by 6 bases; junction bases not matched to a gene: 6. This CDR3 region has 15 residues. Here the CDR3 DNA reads TGTGCCAGCAGCTGGAGACAGGGGGCGCGCAATGAGCAGTTCTTC. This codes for CASSWRQGARNEQFF.

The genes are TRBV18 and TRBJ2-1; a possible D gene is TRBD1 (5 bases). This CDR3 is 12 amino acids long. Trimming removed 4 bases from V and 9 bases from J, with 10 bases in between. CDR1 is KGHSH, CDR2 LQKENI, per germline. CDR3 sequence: CASSQSRGEQFF. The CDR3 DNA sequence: TGTGCCAGCTCACAAAGTAGGGGTGAGCAGTTCTTC.

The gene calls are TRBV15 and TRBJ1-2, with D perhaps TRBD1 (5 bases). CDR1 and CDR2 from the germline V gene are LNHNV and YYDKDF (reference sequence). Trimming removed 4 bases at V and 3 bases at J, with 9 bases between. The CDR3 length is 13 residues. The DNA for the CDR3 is TGTGCCACCAGCATCGGACAAGACTATGGCTACACCTTC. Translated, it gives CATSIGQDYGYTF.

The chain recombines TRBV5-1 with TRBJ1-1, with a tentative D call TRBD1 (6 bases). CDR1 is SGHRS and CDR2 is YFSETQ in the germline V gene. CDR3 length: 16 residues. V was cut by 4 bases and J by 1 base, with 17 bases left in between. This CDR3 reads CASSPHSGGPNTEAFF. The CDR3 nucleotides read TGCGCCAGCAGCCCCCATAGTGGGGGCCCGAACACTGAAGCTTTCTTT.

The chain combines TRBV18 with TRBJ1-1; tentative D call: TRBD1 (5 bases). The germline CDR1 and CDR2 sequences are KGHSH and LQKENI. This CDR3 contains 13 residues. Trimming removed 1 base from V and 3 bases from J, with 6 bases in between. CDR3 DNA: TGTGCCAGCTCACCACAGGGGTACACTGAAGCTTTCTTT. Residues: CASSPQGYTEAFF.

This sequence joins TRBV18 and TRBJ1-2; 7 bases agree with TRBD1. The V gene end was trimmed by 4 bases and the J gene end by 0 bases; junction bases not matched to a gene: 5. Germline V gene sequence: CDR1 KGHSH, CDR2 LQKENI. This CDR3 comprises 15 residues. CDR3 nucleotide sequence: TGTGCCAGCTCACTTTACAGGGGAGCTAACTATGGCTACACCTTC. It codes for CASSLYRGANYGYTF.

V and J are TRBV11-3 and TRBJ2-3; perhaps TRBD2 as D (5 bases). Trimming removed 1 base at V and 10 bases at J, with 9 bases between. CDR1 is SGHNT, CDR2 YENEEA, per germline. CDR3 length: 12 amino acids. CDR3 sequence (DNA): TGTGCCAGCAGCTTAGGCCCGGAGGCGCAGTATTTT. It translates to CASSLGPEAQYF.